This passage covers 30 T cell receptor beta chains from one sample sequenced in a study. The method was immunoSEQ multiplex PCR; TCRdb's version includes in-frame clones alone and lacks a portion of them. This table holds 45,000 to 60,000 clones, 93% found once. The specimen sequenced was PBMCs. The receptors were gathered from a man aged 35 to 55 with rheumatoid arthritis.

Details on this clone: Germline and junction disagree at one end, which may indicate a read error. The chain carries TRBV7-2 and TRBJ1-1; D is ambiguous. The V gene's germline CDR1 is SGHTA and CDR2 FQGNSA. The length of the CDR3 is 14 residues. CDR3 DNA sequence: TGTGCCAGCAGCTTATTAGGTTTTAACAGTGAAGCTTTCTTT. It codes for CASSLLGFNSEAFF.

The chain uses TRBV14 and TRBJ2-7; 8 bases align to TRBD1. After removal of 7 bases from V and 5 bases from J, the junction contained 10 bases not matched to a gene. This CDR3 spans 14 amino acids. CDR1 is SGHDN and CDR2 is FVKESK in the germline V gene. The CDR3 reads CASIPGTGAHEQYF. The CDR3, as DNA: TGTGCCAGCATCCCCGGGACAGGAGCCCACGAGCAGTACTTC.

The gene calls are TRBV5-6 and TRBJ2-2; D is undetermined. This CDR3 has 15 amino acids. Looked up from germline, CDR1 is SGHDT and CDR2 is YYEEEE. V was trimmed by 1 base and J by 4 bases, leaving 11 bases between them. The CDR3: CASSLKGWGTGELFF. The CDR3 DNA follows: TGTGCCAGCAGCTTGAAAGGGTGGGGCACCGGGGAGCTGTTTTTT.

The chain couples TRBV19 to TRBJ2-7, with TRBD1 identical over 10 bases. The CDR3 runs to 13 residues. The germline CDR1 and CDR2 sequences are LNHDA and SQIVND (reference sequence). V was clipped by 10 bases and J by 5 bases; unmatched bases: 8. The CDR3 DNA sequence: TGTGCCACCTGGGACAGGGGAATCGACGAGCAGTACTTC. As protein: CATWDRGIDEQYF.

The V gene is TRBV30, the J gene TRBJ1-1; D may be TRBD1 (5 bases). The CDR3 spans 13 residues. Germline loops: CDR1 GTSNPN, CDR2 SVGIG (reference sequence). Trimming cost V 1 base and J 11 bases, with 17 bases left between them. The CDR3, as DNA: TGTGCCTGGAGTGCAAACTCCAAGGCAGGGGCTTTCTTT. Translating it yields CAWSANSKAGAFF.

CDR3 in DNA: TGTGCCACCTCCCGAGCGGGAGTATCCGAGCAGTACTTC. Translating gives CATSRAGVSEQYF. This sequence joins TRBV12-3 or TRBV12-4 and TRBJ2-7, with TRBD2 identical over 8 bases. Trimming at V came to 10 bases and at J to 6 bases, leaving 11 bases not matched to a gene. The CDR3 has 13 residues.

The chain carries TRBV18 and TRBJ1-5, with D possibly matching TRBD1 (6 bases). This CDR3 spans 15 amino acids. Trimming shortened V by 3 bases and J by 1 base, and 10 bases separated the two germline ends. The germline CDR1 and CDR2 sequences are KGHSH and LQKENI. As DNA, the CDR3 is TGTGCCAGCTCACCCCTGCAGGGGAGCAATCAGCCCCAGCATTTT. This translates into CASSPLQGSNQPQHF. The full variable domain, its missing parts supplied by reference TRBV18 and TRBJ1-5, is NAGVMQNPRHLVRRRGQEARLRCSPMKGHSHVYWYRQLPEEGLKFMVYLQKENIIDESGMPKERFSAEFPKEGPSILRIQQVVRGDSAAYFCASSPLQGSNQPQHFGDGTRLSIL.

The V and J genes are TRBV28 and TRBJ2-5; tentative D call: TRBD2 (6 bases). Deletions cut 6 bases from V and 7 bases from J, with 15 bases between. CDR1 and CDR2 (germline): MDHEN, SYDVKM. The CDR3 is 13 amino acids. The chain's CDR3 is CASSPGRNPTQYF. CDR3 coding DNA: TGTGCCAGCAGCCCAGGGAGGAATCCGACCCAGTACTTC.

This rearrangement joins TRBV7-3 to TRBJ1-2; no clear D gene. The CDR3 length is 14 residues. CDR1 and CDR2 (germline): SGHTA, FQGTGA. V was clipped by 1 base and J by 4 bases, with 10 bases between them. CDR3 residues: CASSLSPDIYGYTF. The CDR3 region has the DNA TGTGCCAGCAGCTTAAGCCCAGATATCTATGGCTACACCTTC.

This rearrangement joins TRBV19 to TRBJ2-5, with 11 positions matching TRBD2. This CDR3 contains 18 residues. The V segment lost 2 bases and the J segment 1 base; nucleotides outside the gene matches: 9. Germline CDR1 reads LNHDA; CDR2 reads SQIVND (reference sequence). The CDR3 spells CASSITGTSGTSQETQYF. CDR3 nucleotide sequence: TGTGCCAGTAGTATAACCGGGACTAGCGGAACCTCCCAAGAGACCCAGTACTTC. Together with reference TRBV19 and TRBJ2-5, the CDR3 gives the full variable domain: DGGITQSPKYLFRKEGQNVTLSCEQNLNHDAMYWYRQDPGQGLRLIYYSQIVNDFQKGDIAEGYSVSREKKESFPLTVTSAQKNPTAFYLCASSITGTSGTSQETQYFGPGTRLLVL.

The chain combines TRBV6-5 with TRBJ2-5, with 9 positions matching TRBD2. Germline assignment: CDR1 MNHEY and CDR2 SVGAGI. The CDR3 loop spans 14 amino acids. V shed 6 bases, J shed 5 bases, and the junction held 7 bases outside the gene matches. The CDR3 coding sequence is TGTGCCAGCAGCCTACGGGGGACTAGCGAGACCCAGTACTTC. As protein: CASSLRGTSETQYF.

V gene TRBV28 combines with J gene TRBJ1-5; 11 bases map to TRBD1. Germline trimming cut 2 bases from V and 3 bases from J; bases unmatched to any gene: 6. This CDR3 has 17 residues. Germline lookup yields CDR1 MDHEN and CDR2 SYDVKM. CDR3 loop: CASSLIGQGASNQPQHF. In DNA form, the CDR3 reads TGTGCCAGCAGTTTAATCGGACAGGGGGCTTCCAATCAGCCCCAGCATTTT.

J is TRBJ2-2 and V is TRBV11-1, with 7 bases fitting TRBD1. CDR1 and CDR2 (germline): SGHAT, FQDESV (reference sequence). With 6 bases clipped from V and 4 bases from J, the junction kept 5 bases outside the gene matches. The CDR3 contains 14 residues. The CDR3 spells CASRPDRATGELFF. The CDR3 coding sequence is TGTGCCAGCAGACCCGACAGGGCCACCGGGGAGCTGTTTTTT.

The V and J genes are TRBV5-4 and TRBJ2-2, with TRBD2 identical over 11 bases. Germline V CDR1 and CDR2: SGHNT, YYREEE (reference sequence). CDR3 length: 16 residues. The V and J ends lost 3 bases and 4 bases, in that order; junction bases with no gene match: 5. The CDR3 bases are TGTGCCAGCAGCTCCCTAGCGGGAGGAGGCACCGGGGAGCTGTTTTTT. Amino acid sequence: CASSSLAGGGTGELFF.

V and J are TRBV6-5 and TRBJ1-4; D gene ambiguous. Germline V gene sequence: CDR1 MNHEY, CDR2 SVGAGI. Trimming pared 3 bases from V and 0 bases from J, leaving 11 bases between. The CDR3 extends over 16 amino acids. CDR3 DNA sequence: TGTGCCAGCAGTTATTCTGGTGGGGCAACTAATGAAAAACTGTTTTTT. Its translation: CASSYSGGATNEKLFF.

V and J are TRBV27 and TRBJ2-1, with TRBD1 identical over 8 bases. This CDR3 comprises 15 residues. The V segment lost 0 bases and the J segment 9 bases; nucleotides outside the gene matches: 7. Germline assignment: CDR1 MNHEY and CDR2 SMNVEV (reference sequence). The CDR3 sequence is CASSLSLQGAFEQFF. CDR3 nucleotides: TGTGCCAGCAGTTTATCTCTTCAGGGGGCGTTTGAGCAGTTCTTC.

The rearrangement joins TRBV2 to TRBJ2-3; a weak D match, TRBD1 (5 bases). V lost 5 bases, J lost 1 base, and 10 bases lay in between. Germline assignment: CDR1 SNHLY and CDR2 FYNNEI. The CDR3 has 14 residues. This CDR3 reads CASSFDRGTDTQYF. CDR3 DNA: TGTGCCAGCAGTTTCGACAGAGGCACAGATACGCAGTATTTT.

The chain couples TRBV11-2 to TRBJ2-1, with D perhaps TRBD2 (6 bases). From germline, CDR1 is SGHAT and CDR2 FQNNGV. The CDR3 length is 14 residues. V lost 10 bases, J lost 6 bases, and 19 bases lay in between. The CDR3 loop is CATGEVSPANEQFF. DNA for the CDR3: TGTGCCACCGGGGAGGTATCGCCGGCCAATGAGCAGTTCTTC.

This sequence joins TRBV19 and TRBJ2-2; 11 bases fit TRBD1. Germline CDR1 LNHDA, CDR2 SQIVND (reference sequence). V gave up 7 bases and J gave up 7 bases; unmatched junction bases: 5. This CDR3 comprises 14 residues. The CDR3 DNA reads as TGTGCCAGTATCCGGACAGGGGGCTTCGGGGAGCTGTTTTTT. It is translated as CASIRTGGFGELFF.

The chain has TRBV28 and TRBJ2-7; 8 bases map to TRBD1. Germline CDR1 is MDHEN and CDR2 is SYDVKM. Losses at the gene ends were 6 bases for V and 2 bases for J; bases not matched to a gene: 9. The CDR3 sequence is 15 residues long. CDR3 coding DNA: TGTGCCAGCAGCCTGGGGGGACAGGTCCCCTACGAGCAGTACTTC. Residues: CASSLGGQVPYEQYF.

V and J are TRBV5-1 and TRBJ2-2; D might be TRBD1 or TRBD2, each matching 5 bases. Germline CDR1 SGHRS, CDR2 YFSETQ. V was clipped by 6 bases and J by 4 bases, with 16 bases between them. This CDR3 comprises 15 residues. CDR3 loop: CASTGRVGTTGELFF. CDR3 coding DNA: TGCGCCAGCACCGGGCGGGTTGGGACCACCGGGGAGCTGTTTTTT. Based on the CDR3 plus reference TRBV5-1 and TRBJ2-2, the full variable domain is KAGVTQTPRYLIKTRGQQVTLSCSPISGHRSVSWYQQTPGQGLQFLFEYFSETQRNKGNFPGRFSGRQFSNSRSEMNVSTLELGDSALYLCASTGRVGTTGELFFGEGSRLTVL.

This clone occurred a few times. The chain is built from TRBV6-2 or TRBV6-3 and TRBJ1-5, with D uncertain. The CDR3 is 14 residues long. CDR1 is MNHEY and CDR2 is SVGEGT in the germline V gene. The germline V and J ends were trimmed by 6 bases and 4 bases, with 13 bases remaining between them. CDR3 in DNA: TGTGCCAGCAGGCCTACCTGGGCAAATCAGCCCCAGCATTTT. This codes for CASRPTWANQPQHF.

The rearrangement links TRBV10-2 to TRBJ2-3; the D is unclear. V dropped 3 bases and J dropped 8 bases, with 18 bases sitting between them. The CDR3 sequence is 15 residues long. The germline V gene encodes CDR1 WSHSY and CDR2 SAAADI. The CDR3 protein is CASSEGLAGTSTQYF. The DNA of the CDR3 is TGCGCCAGCAGTGAAGGTCTCGCCGGAACCTCTACGCAGTATTTT.

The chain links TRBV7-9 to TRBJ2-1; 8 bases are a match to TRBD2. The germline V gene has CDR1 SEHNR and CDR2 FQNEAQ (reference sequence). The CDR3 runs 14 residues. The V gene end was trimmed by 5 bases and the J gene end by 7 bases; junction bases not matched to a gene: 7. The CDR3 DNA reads TGTGCCAGCAGCCGACGGGAGGGCCCGAATGAGCAGTTCTTC. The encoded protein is CASSRREGPNEQFF.

In DNA, the CDR3 is TGTGCCACCAGCAGGACCAAAAGCTCCTACGAGCAGTACTTC. It translates to CATSRTKSSYEQYF. V usage is TRBV15 and J usage is TRBJ2-7; D is unclear. Germline V gene lookup returns CDR1 LNHNV and CDR2 YYDKDF (reference sequence). Trimming took 3 bases from V and 0 from J, leaving 9 bases between them. CDR3 length: 14 amino acids. Combining the CDR3 with reference TRBV15 and TRBJ2-7 gives the whole variable domain DAMVIQNPRYQVTQFGKPVTLSCSQTLNHNVMYWYQQKSSQAPKLLFHYYDKDFNNEADTPDNFQSRRPNTSFCFLDIRSPGLGDTAMYLCATSRTKSSYEQYFGPGTRLTVT.

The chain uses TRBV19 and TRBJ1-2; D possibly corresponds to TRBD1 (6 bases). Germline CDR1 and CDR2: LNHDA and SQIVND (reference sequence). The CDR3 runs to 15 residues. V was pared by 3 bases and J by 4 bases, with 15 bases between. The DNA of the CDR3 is TGTGCCAGTAGTATCCTTACGGGGGCGAGCTATGGCTACACCTTC. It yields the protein CASSILTGASYGYTF.

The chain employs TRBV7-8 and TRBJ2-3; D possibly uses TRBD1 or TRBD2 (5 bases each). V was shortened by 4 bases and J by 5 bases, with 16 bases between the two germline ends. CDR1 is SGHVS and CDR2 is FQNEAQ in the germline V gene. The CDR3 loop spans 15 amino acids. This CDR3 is CASSYSGHGQDTQYF. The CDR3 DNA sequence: TGTGCCAGCAGCTACTCGGGGCACGGGCAAGATACGCAGTATTTT. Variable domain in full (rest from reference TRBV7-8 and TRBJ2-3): GAGVSQSPRYKVAKRGQDVALRCDPISGHVSLFWYQQALGQGPEFLTYFQNEAQLDKSGLPSDRFFAERPEGSVSTLKIQRTQQEDSAVYLCASSYSGHGQDTQYFGPGTRLTVL.

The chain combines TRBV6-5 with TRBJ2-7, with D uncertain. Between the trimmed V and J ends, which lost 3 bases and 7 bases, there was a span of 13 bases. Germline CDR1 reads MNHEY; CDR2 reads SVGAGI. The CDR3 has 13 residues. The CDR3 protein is CASSYTNLEEQYF. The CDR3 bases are TGTGCCAGCAGTTATACCAATTTGGAAGAGCAGTACTTC.

The CDR3 spells CALRVSSYEQYF. The CDR3, as DNA: TGTGCCCTCCGAGTCAGCTCCTACGAGCAGTACTTC. This chain connects TRBV2 to TRBJ2-7; D gene uncertain. The CDR3 has 12 residues. Trimming shortened V by 11 bases and J by 0 bases, and 11 bases separated the two germline ends. Looked up from germline, CDR1 is SNHLY and CDR2 is FYNNEI.

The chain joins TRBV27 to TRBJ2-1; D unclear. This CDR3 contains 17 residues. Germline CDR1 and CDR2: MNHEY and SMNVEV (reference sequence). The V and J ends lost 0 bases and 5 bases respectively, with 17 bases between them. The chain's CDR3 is CASSLSKVGRVNNEQFF. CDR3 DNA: TGTGCCAGCAGTTTATCGAAGGTCGGACGCGTCAACAATGAGCAGTTCTTC.